This T cell receptor (beta chain) originates from a study of beta chain features in type 1 diabetes. Background on the study: Cell yields, age and gender were similar between patients and healthy donors.

With respect to this clone: What it binds is unknown.

Whole-study results and caveats: Moderate but significant shortening of TCRB CDR3s was recorded in all four CD4+ subsets from Type 1 diabetes patients.

Looked up from germline, CDR1 is GTSNPN and CDR2 is SVGIG (reference sequence). The CDR3 has 12 amino acids. V shed 7 bases, J shed 2 bases, and the junction held 4 bases outside the gene matches. Investigators reverse transcribed all isolated RNA, so they sequenced expressed TCRB transcripts. The assay was immunoSEQ multiplex PCR, and TCRdb's table has in-frame clones only and misses some. Of more than 250,000 clones in the sample, roughly 22% are singletons; the top ten hold 0.028%. This clonotype was sampled from a woman aged 40-49 years with type 1 diabetes. The source material was naive CD4+ T cells from blood. The chain recombines TRBV30 with TRBJ1-2, with 7 bases identical to TRBD1. As DNA, the CDR3 is TGTGCCTCCACGACAGGGAACTATGGCTACACCTTC. Translation gives CASTTGNYGYTF.